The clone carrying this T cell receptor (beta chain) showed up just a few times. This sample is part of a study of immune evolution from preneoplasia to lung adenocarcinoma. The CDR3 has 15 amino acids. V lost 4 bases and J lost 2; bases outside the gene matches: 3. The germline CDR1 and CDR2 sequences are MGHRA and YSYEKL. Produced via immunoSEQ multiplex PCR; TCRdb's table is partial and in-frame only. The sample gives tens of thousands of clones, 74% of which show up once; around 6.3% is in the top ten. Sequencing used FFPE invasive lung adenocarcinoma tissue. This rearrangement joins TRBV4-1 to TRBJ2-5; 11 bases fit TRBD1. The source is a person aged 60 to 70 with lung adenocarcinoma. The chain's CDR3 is CASSRGTGGQETQYF. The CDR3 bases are TGCGCCAGCAGCCGAGGGACAGGGGGACAAGAGACCCAGTACTTC.